The rows below give T cell receptor beta chains drawn from one sample of a study of T cells in Graves' hyperthyroidism and ophthalmopathy. TCRdb itself ran the multiplex PCR reads through MiXCR, one entry per CDR3 protein. Counted here are fewer than 800,000 distinct CDR3 sequences, around 15% occurring once; the ten biggest clones make up under 8.5%. Sequences were obtained from blood. These receptors were collected from a young man with Graves' hyperthyroidism. CDR3s include the opening cysteine and the closing phenylalanine or tryptophan. The D gene is left open where the match is weak. Only some rows state a clone size, as once, few, many or a class for expanded clones.

J gene	clone size	V gene	D gene	CDR3 DNA	CDR3 protein
TRBJ2-1	many	TRBV28	TRBD2	TGTGCCAGCAGTCCCCCTAGCGGGACCTACAATGAGCAGTTCTTC	CASSPPSGTYNEQFF
TRBJ2-1	-	TRBV19	-	TGTGCCAGTAGGGTTCCAGGGGGGAATGAGCAGTTCTTC	CASRVPGGNEQFF
TRBJ1-2	few	TRBV20-1	TRBD1	TGCAGTGCTACCCGAAGGACAGGGAACTATGGCTACACCTTC	CSATRRTGNYGYTF
TRBJ2-3	few	TRBV2	TRBD1	TGTGCCAGCAGTGAAGGGACAGGGACGGCAGATACGCAGTATTTT	CASSEGTGTADTQYF
TRBJ2-7	many	TRBV6-1	-	TGTGCCAGCAGTTACAGGGCGGGCTACGAGCAGTACTTC	CASSYRAGYEQYF
TRBJ2-7	-	TRBV12-3/TRBV12-4	TRBD1	TGTGCCAGCAGTGGACAGGGGCCCATTACGGAGCAGTACTTC	CASSGQGPITEQYF
TRBJ2-7	many	TRBV20-1	-	TGCAGTGCTAGCTTTCAGGGCTACGAGCAGTACTTC	CSASFQGYEQYF
TRBJ1-1	many	TRBV6-6	-	TGTGCCAGCAGTTACTCGAGCTACATGAACACTGAAGCTTTCTTT	CASSYSSYMNTEAFF
TRBJ2-5	-	TRBV11-2	TRBD2	TGTGCCAGCAGCTTAGGGCGGGGGTCCCAAGAGACCCAGTACTTC	CASSLGRGSQETQYF
TRBJ2-1	few	TRBV14	TRBD1	TGTGCCAGCAGCCCTACAGGGGGACCACACAATGAGCAGTTCTTC	CASSPTGGPHNEQFF
TRBJ2-3	-	TRBV6-1	-	TGTGCCAGCAGCTCCAGCGCTGACGAAGATACGCAGTATTTT	CASSSSADEDTQYF
TRBJ2-7	few	TRBV20-1	TRBD2	TGCAGTGCTAGAGATCACGCTAGCGGGAACCCATCCTACGAGCAGTACTTC	CSARDHASGNPSYEQYF
TRBJ1-4	-	TRBV15	TRBD1	TGTGCCACCAGCAGAGGGACAGGACAGGGTGGAACTAATGAAAAACTGTTTTTT	CATSRGTGQGGTNEKLFF
TRBJ2-6	-	TRBV6-1	-	TGTGCCAGCAGTGAACCCCGGGGCCGGGGTGGGGCCAACGTCCTGACTTTC	CASSEPRGRGGANVLTF
TRBJ1-4	-	TRBV12-3/TRBV12-4	TRBD1	TGTGCCAGCAGTCCCGGCCGGGACAGGGGTGAAAAACTGTTTTTT	CASSPGRDRGEKLFF
TRBJ1-4	-	TRBV6-1	-	TGTGCCAGCAGGCCCGGGGGTCGGCCTAATGAAAAACTGTTTTTT	CASRPGGRPNEKLFF
TRBJ2-7	few	TRBV19	TRBD1	TGTGCCAGTAGCCCCCCGGGACAGACCTTCTACGAGCAGTACTTC	CASSPPGQTFYEQYF